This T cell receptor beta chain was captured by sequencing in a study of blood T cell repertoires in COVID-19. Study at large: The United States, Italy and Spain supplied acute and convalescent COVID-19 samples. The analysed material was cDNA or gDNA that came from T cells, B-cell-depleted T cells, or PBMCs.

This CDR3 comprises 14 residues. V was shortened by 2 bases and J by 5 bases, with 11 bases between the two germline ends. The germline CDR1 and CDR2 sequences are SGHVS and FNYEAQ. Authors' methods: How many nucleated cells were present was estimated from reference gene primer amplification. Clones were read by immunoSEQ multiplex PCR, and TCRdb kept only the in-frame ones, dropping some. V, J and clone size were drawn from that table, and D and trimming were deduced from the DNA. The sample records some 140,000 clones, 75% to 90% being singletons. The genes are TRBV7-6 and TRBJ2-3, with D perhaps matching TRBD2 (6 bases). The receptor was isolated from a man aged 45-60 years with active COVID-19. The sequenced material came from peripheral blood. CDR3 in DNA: TGTGCCAGCAGCTTACCTAGCGAGGGAGATACGCAGTATTTT. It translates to CASSLPSEGDTQYF.